Following are 4 T cell receptor beta chains from one sample sequenced in a study of cytomegalovirus exposure and HLA in healthy donors. A multiplex PCR was run with 60 Vbeta primers and 13 Jbeta primers. Data came from immunoSEQ multiplex PCR; TCRdb stores just in-frame clones and leaves some out. The sample lists some 180,000 clones, approximately 84% occurring once. Sequenced: PBMCs. The receptors originated from a girl between 5 and 17 years old in good health and CMV-seropositive.

The chain joins TRBV28 to TRBJ2-7; 8 nucleotides match TRBD1. V was clipped by 7 bases and J by 3 bases; unmatched bases: 5. Germline CDR1 MDHEN, CDR2 SYDVKM. The CDR3 is 13 amino acids. The CDR3: CASMPGQVYEQYF. As DNA, the CDR3 is TGTGCCAGCATGCCGGGACAGGTCTACGAGCAGTACTTC.

In this sample, this clone turned up once. The sample carries other DNA sequences with the same CDR3. V and J are TRBV19 and TRBJ1-5; 7 bases are a match to TRBD1. Losses at the gene ends were 8 bases for V and 2 bases for J; bases not matched to a gene: 3. CDR1 and CDR2 from the germline V gene are LNHDA and SQIVND (reference sequence). The CDR3 has 13 residues. The CDR3 protein is CASRGGGNQPQHF. DNA of the CDR3: TGTGCCAGTCGAGGGGGCGGCAATCAGCCCCAGCATTTT.

The V call is TRBV10-2, the J call TRBJ1-5; D may be TRBD1 (6 bases). The CDR3 loop spans 14 amino acids. Germline CDR1 is WSHSY and CDR2 is SAAADI. V gave up 8 bases and J gave up 2 bases, with 13 bases separating them. CDR3 in DNA: TGCGCCAGCCGCGGGGGCGATGGCAATCAGCCCCAGCATTTT. Residues: CASRGGDGNQPQHF.

The genes are TRBV7-6 and TRBJ2-1; 7 nucleotides align to TRBD1. The CDR3 is 18 residues long. The V segment lost 0 bases and the J segment 4 bases; nucleotides outside the gene matches: 12. The germline V gene has CDR1 SGHVS and CDR2 FNYEAQ. The CDR3 nucleotides are TGTGCCAGCAGCTTAGCGCCTACGCGACAGGGCGAGTACAATGAGCAGTTCTTC. Translated, it gives CASSLAPTRQGEYNEQFF.